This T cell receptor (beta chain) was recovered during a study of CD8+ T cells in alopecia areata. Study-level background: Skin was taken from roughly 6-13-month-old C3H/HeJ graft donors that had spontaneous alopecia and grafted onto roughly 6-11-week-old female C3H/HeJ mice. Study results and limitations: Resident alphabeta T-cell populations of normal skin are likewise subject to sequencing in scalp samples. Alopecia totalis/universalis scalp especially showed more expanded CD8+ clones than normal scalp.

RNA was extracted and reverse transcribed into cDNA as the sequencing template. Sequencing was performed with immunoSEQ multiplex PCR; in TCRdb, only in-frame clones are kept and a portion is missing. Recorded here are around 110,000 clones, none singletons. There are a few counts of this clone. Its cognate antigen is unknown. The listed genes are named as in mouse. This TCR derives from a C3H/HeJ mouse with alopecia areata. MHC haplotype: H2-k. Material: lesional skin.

The covered CDR3 bases are TGTGCCAGCAGTGATGCGGGACTGGGGGGTTTTTAT. This translates into CASSDAGLGGFY. The whole CDR3 protein reads CASSDAGLGGFYEQYF. The chain recombines TRBV13-3 with TRBJ2-7; 12 bases fit TRBD2. The sequence runs out 4 residues before the end of the CDR3; the remainder is reconstructed from the germline J gene. CDR3 length: 16 amino acids. Germline V lookup: CDR1 NNHDY, CDR2 SYVADS.